The sequence of this T cell receptor (beta chain) was determined in a study of T cells in Graves' hyperthyroidism and ophthalmopathy. Overall study results and limits: Blood shared most expanded thyroid clonotypes above 0.001. Separating ophthalmopathy from stable hyperthyroidism was achieved by a 13 V-J model.

Worth noting for this clonotype: Its antigen is not identified.

CDR3 length equals 14 residues. Germline V gives CDR1 SNHLY, CDR2 FYNNEI. V was cut by 5 bases and J by 6 bases, with 14 bases left in between. The study defined stable Graves' hyperthyroidism as no ophthalmopathy progression within 18 months. Clinical symptoms, serum thyroxine, TRAb, thyroid ultrasound and orbital computed tomography informed diagnoses. What was amplified from RNA transcripts were TCR beta CDR3 regions. The HTBI primer set was used in a first-round RT-PCR of the TCR CDR3. Using its own MiXCR run on the multiplex PCR reads, TCRdb lists one record per CDR3 protein. Of hundreds of thousands of distinct CDR3 sequences listed, around 45% are singletons.

The specimen was peripheral blood or thyroid tissue (not recorded which). The V gene is TRBV2, the J gene TRBJ1-3, with D possibly matching TRBD1 (5 bases). The TCR originated in a woman under 30 with Graves' hyperthyroidism. CDR3 in amino acids: CASSFRQRENTIYF. In DNA form, the CDR3 reads TGTGCCAGCAGTTTCCGACAGAGGGAAAACACCATATATTTT.